A selection of T cell receptor beta chains follows, all from one sample in a study of T cells after yellow fever vaccination. TCRdb re-called the 5' RACE reads through MiXCR, storing one row per CDR3 protein. In the table there are around 350,000 distinct CDR3 sequences, around 10% of which are singletons. Sequenced here: PBMCs, sampled on the day of the first yellow fever vaccination. Every receptor here comes from a man younger than 35 who received the YFV17D yellow fever vaccine. CDR3s include the opening cysteine and the closing phenylalanine or tryptophan. A D gene is named only where the DNA matches it firmly. The size of a clone is reported for some rows only, either as once, few or many, or as a class for expanded clones.

TRBV20-1	TRBD2	17	few	TRBJ2-3	TGCAGTGCGAGGGGGACACTAGCGGGGGCCGTCACAGATACGCAGTATTTT	CSARGTLAGAVTDTQYF
TRBV5-6	-	16	few	TRBJ2-2	TGTGCCAGCAGCTTGATCGGAACAGGGAATAGCGGGGAGCTGTTTTTT	CASSLIGTGNSGELFF
TRBV3-1	-	15	-	TRBJ1-1	TGTGCCAGCAGCCAAACACAGGGAGGATTCACTGAAGCTTTCTTT	CASSQTQGGFTEAFF
TRBV27	-	15	few	TRBJ1-2	TGTGCCAGCAGTCCAGAAAGCCGACGGCACTATGGCTACACCTTC	CASSPESRRHYGYTF
TRBV20-1	-	13	many	TRBJ2-5	TGCAGTGCTAGAGATGGACGAGGGGAGACCCAGTACTTC	CSARDGRGETQYF
TRBV6-2/TRBV6-3	-	16	few	TRBJ2-1	TGTGCCAGCAGTTACACTCAGGGGGGGACCTACAATGAGCAGTTCTTC	CASSYTQGGTYNEQFF
TRBV14	-	15	-	TRBJ1-6	TGTGCCAGCAGCCAGTGGGACAAATATAATTCACCCCTCCACTTT	CASSQWDKYNSPLHF
TRBV20-1	TRBD2	15	few	TRBJ2-3	TGCAGTGCTAGAGGCGGGCGGGGGAGCACAGATACGCAGTATTTT	CSARGGRGSTDTQYF
TRBV3-1	TRBD2	15	few	TRBJ2-1	TGTGCCAGCAGCCAGACTAGCGGGGCATACAATGAGCAGTTCTTC	CASSQTSGAYNEQFF
TRBV5-1	-	14	few	TRBJ1-2	TGCGCCAGCAGCTTGGAAAGGGGAAGGGGTGGCTACACCTTC	CASSLERGRGGYTF
TRBV14	-	16	-	TRBJ2-3	TGTGCCAGCAGCCAAGGTCTAGAGGTTAGCACAGATACGCAGTATTTT	CASSQGLEVSTDTQYF
TRBV15	-	13	few	TRBJ1-1	TGTGCCACCAGTGTTGGGGCGGGCCCTGAAGCTTTCTTT	CATSVGAGPEAFF
TRBV3-1	TRBD2	19	few	TRBJ2-2	TGTGCCAGCAGCCAAGCCTCTCGCCTAGCGGGGGGGCCGACCGGGGAGCTGTTTTTT	CASSQASRLAGGPTGELFF
TRBV20-1	-	13	-	TRBJ2-1	TGCAGTGCTATTCGACCCACCTACAATGAGCAGTTCTTC	CSAIRPTYNEQFF
TRBV5-1	-	14	-	TRBJ2-1	TGCGCCAGCAGCGCCCAGGCAGAGACCAATGAGCAGTTCTTC	CASSAQAETNEQFF
TRBV20-1	TRBD1	12	-	TRBJ1-2	TGCAGTGCTGAGAACAGGGGCTATGGCTACACCTTC	CSAENRGYGYTF
TRBV10-2	TRBD2	17	-	TRBJ2-1	TGCGCCAGCAGTTACCTGGAGGTGCGGGGGTGGTACAATGAGCAGTTCTTC	CASSYLEVRGWYNEQFF
TRBV5-1	-	13	few	TRBJ2-5	TGCGCCAGCAGCTCCAACATGGCAGAGACCCAGTACTTC	CASSSNMAETQYF
TRBV6-5	TRBD2	19	few	TRBJ2-2	TGTGCCAGCAGTTGGACCGGGACTAGCGGGGGGGCAAACACCGGGGAGCTGTTTTTT	CASSWTGTSGGANTGELFF
TRBV20-1	-	13	few	TRBJ1-1	TGCAGTGCCTTGAGGCGCATGAACACTGAAGCTTTCTTT	CSALRRMNTEAFF
TRBV7-9	TRBD2	14	few	TRBJ2-7	TGTGCCAGCAGCTTAGAACTAGCGGGCTACGAGCAGTACTTC	CASSLELAGYEQYF
TRBV12-3/TRBV12-4	-	14	-	TRBJ2-7	TGTGCCAGCAGTTTTATGGTGGGGAATTACGAGCAGTACTTC	CASSFMVGNYEQYF